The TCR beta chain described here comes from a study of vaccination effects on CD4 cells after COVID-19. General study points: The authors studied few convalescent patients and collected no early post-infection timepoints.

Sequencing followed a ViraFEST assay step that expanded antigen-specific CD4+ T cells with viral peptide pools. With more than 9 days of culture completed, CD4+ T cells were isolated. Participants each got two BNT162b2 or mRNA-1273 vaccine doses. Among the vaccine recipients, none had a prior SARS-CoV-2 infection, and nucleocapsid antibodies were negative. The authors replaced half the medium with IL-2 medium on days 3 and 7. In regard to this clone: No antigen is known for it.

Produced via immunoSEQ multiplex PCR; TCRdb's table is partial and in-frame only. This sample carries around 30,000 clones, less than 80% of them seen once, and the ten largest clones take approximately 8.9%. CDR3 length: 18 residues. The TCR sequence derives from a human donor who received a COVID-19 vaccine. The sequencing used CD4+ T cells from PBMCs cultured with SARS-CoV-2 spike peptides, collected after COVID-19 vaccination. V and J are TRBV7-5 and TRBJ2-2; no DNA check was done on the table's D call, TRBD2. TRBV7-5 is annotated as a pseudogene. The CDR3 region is CVRSSMGGASVGTGELFF. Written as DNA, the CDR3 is TGTGTCAGAAGCTCGATGGGTGGGGCTAGCGTCGGCACCGGGGAGCTGTTTTTT.